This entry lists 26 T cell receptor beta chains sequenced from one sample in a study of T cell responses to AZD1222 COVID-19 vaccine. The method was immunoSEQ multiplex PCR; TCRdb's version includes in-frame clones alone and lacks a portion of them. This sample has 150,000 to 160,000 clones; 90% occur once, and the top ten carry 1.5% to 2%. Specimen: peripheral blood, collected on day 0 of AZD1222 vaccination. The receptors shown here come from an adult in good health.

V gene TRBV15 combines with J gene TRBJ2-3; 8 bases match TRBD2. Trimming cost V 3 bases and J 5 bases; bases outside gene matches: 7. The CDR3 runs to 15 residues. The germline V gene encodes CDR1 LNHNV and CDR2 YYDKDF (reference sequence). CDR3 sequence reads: CATSRGSGNGDTQYF. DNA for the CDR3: TGTGCCACCAGCAGGGGTAGCGGGAACGGAGATACGCAGTATTTT.

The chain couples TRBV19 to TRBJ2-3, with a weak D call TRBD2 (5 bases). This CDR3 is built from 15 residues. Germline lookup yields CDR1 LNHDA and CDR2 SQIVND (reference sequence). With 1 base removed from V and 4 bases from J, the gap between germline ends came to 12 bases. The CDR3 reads CASSIGLSGADTQYF. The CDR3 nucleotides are TGTGCCAGTAGTATAGGACTATCTGGCGCAGATACGCAGTATTTT. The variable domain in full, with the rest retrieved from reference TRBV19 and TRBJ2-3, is DGGITQSPKYLFRKEGQNVTLSCEQNLNHDAMYWYRQDPGQGLRLIYYSQIVNDFQKGDIAEGYSVSREKKESFPLTVTSAQKNPTAFYLCASSIGLSGADTQYFGPGTRLTVL.

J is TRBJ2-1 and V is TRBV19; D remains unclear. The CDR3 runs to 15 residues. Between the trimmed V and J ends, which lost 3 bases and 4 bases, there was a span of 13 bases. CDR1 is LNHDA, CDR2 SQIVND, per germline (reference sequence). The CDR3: CASSMARSVYNEQFF. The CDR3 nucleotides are TGTGCCAGTAGTATGGCCCGGAGCGTGTACAATGAGCAGTTCTTC.

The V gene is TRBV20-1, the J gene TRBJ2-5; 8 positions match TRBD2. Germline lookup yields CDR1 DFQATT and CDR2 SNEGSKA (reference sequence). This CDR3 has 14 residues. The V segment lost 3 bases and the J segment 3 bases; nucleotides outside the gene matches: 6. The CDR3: CSASGGLVEETQYF. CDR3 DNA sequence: TGCAGTGCTAGTGGGGGACTAGTAGAAGAGACCCAGTACTTC.

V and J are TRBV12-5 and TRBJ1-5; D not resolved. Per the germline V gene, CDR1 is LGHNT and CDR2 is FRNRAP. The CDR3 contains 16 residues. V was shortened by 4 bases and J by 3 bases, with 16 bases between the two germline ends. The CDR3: CASGSGWLRSNQPQHF. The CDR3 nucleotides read TGTGCTAGTGGTTCGGGGTGGTTGAGGTCCAATCAGCCCCAGCATTTT.

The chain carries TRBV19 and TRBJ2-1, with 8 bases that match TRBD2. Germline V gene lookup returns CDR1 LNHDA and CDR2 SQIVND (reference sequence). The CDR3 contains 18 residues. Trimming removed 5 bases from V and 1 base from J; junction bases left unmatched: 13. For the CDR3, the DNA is TGTGCCAGTAGTTGGGTTATAAGCGGGAGTTCGTCCTACAATGAGCAGTTCTTC. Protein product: CASSWVISGSSSYNEQFF.

CDR3 residues: CASSLIETDTQYF. DNA for the CDR3: TGTGCCAGCAGCCTGATCGAGACAGATACGCAGTATTTT. The chain carries TRBV11-3 and TRBJ2-3; no definite D call. V lost 5 bases and J lost 3, with 9 bases in between. The germline CDR1 and CDR2 sequences are SGHNT and YENEEA. There are 13 residues in the CDR3.

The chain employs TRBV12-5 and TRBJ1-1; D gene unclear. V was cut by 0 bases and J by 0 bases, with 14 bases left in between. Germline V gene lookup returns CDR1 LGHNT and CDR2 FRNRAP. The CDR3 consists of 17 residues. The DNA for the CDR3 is TGTGCTAGTGGTTTGGTAGTAGGTAGTGGGATGAACACTGAAGCTTTCTTT. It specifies CASGLVVGSGMNTEAFF.

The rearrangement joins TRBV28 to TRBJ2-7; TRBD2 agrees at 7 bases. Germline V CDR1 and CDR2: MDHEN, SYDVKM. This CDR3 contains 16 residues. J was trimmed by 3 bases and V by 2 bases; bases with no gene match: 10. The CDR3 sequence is CASSLNRFGGNYEQYF. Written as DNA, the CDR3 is TGTGCCAGCAGTTTAAATCGTTTCGGGGGGAACTACGAGCAGTACTTC.

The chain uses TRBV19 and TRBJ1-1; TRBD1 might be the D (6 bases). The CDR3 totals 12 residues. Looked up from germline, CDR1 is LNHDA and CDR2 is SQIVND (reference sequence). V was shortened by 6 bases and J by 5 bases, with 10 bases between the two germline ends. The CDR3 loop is CASREQGTEAFF. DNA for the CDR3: TGTGCCAGTAGAGAACAGGGAACTGAAGCTTTCTTT.

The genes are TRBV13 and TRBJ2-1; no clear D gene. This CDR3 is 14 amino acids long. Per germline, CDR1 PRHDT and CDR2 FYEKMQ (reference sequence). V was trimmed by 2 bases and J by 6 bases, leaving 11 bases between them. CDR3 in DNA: TGTGCCAGCAGCTTATGGCAGCGTTTCAATGAGCAGTTCTTC. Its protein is CASSLWQRFNEQFF.

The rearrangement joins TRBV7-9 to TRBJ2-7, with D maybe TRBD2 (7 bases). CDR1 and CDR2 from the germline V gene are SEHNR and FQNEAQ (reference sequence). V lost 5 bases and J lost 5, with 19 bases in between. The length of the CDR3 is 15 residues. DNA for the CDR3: TGTGCCAGCAGCCCTCCGGGGGGCCTGGGGAACGAGCAGTACTTC. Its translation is CASSPPGGLGNEQYF. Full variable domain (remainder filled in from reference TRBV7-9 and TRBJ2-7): DTGVSQNPRHKITKRGQNVTFRCDPISEHNRLYWYRQTLGQGPEFLTYFQNEAQLEKSRLLSDRFSAERPKGSFSTLEIQRTEQGDSAMYLCASSPPGGLGNEQYFGPGTRLTVT.

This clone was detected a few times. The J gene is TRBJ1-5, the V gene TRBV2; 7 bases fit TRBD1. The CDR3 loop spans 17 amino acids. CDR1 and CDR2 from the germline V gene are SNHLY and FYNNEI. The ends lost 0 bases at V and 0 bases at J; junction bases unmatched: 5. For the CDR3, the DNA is TGTGCCAGCAGTGAAGCTCAGGGGGGCTATAGCAATCAGCCCCAGCATTTT. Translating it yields CASSEAQGGYSNQPQHF.

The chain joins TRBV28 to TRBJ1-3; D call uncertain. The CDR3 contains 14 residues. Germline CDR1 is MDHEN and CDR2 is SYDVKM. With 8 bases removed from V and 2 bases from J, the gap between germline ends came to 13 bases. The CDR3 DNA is TGTGCCAGCCGTACGGCCGGGGCTGGAAACACCATATATTTT. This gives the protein CASRTAGAGNTIYF.

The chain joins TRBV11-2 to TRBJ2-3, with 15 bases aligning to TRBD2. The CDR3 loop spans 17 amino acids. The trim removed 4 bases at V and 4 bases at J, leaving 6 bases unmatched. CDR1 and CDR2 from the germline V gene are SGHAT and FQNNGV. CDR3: CASSSGLAGGDADTQYF. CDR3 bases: TGTGCCAGCAGCTCAGGACTAGCGGGAGGGGATGCAGATACGCAGTATTTT.

The CDR3 DNA follows: TGTGCCAGCAGCTTAGAAAACCGTAACACTGAAGCTTTCTTT. Protein sequence: CASSLENRNTEAFF. The chain couples TRBV7-9 to TRBJ1-1; no definite D call. Trimming stripped 1 base from V and 2 bases from J, with 8 bases between. Germline V lookup: CDR1 SEHNR, CDR2 FQNEAQ (reference sequence). The CDR3 has 14 residues.

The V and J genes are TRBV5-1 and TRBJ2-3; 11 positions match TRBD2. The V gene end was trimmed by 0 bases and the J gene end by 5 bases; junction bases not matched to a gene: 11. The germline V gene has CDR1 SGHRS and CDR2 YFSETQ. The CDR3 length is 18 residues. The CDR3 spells CASSLGVLAGGPVDTQYF. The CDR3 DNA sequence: TGCGCCAGCAGCTTGGGGGTGTTAGCGGGAGGGCCGGTAGATACGCAGTATTTT.

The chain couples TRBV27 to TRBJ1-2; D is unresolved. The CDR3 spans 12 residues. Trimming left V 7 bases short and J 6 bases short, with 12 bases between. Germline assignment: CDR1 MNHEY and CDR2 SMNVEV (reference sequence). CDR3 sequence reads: CASIDSHNGYTF. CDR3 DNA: TGTGCCAGCATCGACTCCCATAATGGCTACACCTTC.

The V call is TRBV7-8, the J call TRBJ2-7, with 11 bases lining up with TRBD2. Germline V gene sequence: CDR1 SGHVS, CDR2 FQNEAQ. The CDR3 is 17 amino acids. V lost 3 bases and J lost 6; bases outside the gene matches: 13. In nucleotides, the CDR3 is TGTGCCAGCAGCTTTTTGGGGGGAGGGACTAGCGGCTCCGAGCAGTACTTC. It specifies CASSFLGGGTSGSEQYF.

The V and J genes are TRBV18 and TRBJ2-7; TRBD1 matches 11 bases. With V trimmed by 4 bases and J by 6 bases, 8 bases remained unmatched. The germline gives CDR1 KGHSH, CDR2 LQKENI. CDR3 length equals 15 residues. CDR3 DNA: TGTGCCAGCTCACGGGGGACAGGGGGGCTCTTCGAGCAGTACTTC. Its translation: CASSRGTGGLFEQYF.

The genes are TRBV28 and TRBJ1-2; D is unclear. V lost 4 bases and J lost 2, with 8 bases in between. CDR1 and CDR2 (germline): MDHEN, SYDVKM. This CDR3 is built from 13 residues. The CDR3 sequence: CASSSGNNYGYTF. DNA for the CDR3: TGTGCCAGCAGTTCAGGAAACAACTATGGCTACACCTTC.

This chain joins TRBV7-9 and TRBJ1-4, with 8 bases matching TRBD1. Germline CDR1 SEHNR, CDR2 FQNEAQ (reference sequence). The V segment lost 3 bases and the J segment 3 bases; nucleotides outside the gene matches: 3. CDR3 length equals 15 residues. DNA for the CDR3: TGTGCCAGCAGCTTCAACAGGGGGGCTAATGAAAAACTGTTTTTT. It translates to CASSFNRGANEKLFF.

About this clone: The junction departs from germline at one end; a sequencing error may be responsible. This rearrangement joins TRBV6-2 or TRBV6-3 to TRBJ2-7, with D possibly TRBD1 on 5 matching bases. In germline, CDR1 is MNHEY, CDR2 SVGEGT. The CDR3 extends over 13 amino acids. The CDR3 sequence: CASSYWGVSDKDF. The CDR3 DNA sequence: TGTGCCAGCAGTTACTGGGGTGTTTCGGACAAGGACTTC.

CDR3 DNA: TGTGCCAGCAGCCCCGGGGGACACCAAAGCGAGACCCAGTACTTC. Translation gives CASSPGGHQSETQYF. The chain combines TRBV11-2 with TRBJ2-5; D could derive from TRBD1 or TRBD2 (6 bases each). CDR1 and CDR2 from the germline V gene are SGHAT and FQNNGV. This CDR3 has 15 residues. Trimming removed 5 bases at V and 5 bases at J, with 18 bases between. Full variable domain (rest looked up from reference TRBV11-2 and TRBJ2-5): EAGVAQSPRYKIIEKRQSVAFWCNPISGHATLYWYQQILGQGPKLLIQFQNNGVVDDSQLPKDRFSAERLKGVDSTLKIQPAKLEDSAVYLCASSPGGHQSETQYFGPGTRLLVL.

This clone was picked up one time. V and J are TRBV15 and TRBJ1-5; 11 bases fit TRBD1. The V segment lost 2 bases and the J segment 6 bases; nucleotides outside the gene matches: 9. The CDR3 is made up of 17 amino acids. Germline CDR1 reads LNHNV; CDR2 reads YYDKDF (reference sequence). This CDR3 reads CATSRTWTGGAGQPQHF. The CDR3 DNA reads TGTGCCACCAGCAGAACATGGACAGGGGGCGCGGGTCAGCCCCAGCATTTT. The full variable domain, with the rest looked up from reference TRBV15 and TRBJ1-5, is DAMVIQNPRYQVTQFGKPVTLSCSQTLNHNVMYWYQQKSSQAPKLLFHYYDKDFNNEADTPDNFQSRRPNTSFCFLDIRSPGLGDTAMYLCATSRTWTGGAGQPQHFGDGTRLSIL.

CDR3 region: CASSLGGPQHF. DNA of the CDR3: TGTGCCAGCAGCCTTGGGGGGCCCCAGCATTTT. The V gene is TRBV6-2 or TRBV6-3, the J gene TRBJ1-5, with D possibly TRBD1 on 5 matching bases. From germline, CDR1 is MNHEY and CDR2 SVGEGT. Between the trimmed V and J ends, which lost 6 bases and 9 bases, there was a span of 9 bases. This CDR3 is 11 amino acids long.